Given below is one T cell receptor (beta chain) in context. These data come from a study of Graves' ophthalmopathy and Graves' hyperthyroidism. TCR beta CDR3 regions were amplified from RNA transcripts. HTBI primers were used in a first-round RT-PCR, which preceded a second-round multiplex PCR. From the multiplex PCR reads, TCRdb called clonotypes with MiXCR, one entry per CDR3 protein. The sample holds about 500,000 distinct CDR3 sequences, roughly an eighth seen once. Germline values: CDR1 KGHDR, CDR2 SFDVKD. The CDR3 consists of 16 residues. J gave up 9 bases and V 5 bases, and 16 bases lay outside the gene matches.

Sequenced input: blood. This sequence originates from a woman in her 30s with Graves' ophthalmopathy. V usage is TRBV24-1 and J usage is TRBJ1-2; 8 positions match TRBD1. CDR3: CATSAPFPSGQGSYTF. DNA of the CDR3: TGTGCCACCAGTGCCCCCTTCCCCTCAGGACAGGGAAGCTACACCTTC.